These 10 T cell receptor beta chains came from one sample sequenced in a study of blood T cell repertoires in COVID-19. The repertoire was sequenced with immunoSEQ multiplex PCR; TCRdb's copy has only in-frame clones and lacks some. The sample consists of approximately 170,000 clones, roughly nine tenths of them appearing once. The sequenced material came from peripheral blood. The source is a man aged 55-75 years with active or convalescent COVID-19.

The chain employs TRBV18 and TRBJ2-5, with D perhaps TRBD2 (5 bases). There are 15 residues in the CDR3. Germline CDR1 is KGHSH and CDR2 is LQKENI. The V end lost 3 bases, the J end lost 5 bases, and 16 bases lay between the germline ends. CDR3 sequence (DNA): TGTGCCAGCTCACCCCCCCGAGGGCCTGGGGAGACCCAGTACTTC. Translation gives CASSPPRGPGETQYF.

The chain links TRBV15 to TRBJ2-7, with 7 bases fitting TRBD1. Germline V gene sequence: CDR1 LNHNV, CDR2 YYDKDF (reference sequence). V gave up 3 bases and J gave up 3 bases; unmatched junction bases: 5. The CDR3 length is 14 residues. The CDR3 bases are TGTGCCACCAGCAGGGGACAGAGCTACTACGAGCAGTACTTC. It is translated as CATSRGQSYYEQYF.

The chain links TRBV21-1 to TRBJ2-3; the table's TRBD2 call for D was not verified on the DNA. TRBV21-1 is given as a pseudogene. This CDR3 is built from 15 residues. This CDR3 reads CASPSGGPLTDTQYF. The DNA of the CDR3 is TGTGCCAGCCCCTCGGGGGGCCCGCTCACAGATACGCAGTATTTT.

This sequence joins TRBV3-1 (or the pseudogene TRBV3-2) and TRBJ1-2, with 9 positions matching TRBD1. The germline CDR1 and CDR2 sequences are LGHDT and YNNKEL (reference sequence). This CDR3 spans 13 amino acids. V lost 1 base and J lost 8; bases outside the gene matches: 2. The CDR3 spells CASSQGTGAGYTF. For the CDR3, the DNA is TGTGCCAGCAGCCAAGGGACAGGGGCAGGCTACACCTTC.

This chain joins TRBV5-1 and TRBJ2-1; 8 nucleotides line up with TRBD1. Germline CDR1 is SGHRS and CDR2 is YFSETQ. The CDR3 has 16 residues. With V trimmed by 4 bases and J by 4 bases, 10 bases remained unmatched. The CDR3 loop is CASSREDRAIYNEQFF. In DNA, the CDR3 is TGCGCCAGCAGCCGAGAGGACAGGGCAATATACAATGAGCAGTTCTTC.

The rearrangement links TRBV27 to TRBJ2-7; the match to TRBD1 covers 11 bases. Germline CDR1 reads MNHEY; CDR2 reads SMNVEV (reference sequence). J was trimmed by 3 bases and V by 1 base; bases with no gene match: 5. CDR3 length: 16 amino acids. The CDR3 sequence: CASSLWGTGGFYEQYF. Here the CDR3 DNA reads TGTGCCAGCAGTTTATGGGGGACAGGGGGATTCTACGAGCAGTACTTC.

The CDR3 DNA sequence: TGTGCTAGTGGTTTGGGAAGGGACAGAAACAATCAGCCCCAGCATTTT. This gives the protein CASGLGRDRNNQPQHF. This chain uses TRBV12-5 with TRBJ1-5; 7 bases fit TRBD1. V lost 1 base to trimming and J lost 3 bases; unmatched junction nucleotides: 6. The length of the CDR3 is 16 residues. CDR1 and CDR2 from the germline V gene are LGHNT and FRNRAP.

The CDR3 nucleotides read TGCGCCAGCCACATCGAGGAGAAGCACTTTAGCACCGGGGAGCTGTTTTTT. The encoded protein is CASHIEEKHFSTGELFF. This chain connects TRBV10-1 to TRBJ2-2; D gene unclear. V was cut by 8 bases and J by 4 bases, with 23 bases left in between. Germline V gene lookup returns CDR1 WNHNN and CDR2 SYGVQD (reference sequence). The CDR3 contains 17 residues.

The genes are TRBV5-6 and TRBJ2-3, with 8 bases identical to TRBD2. With V trimmed by 0 bases and J by 4 bases, 7 bases remained unmatched. The CDR3 sequence is 16 residues long. The germline gives CDR1 SGHDT, CDR2 YYEEEE. The CDR3 coding sequence is TGTGCCAGCAGCTTGGTGACGGGGGGGCTTGCAGATACGCAGTATTTT. It codes for CASSLVTGGLADTQYF.

The rearrangement joins TRBV6-5 to TRBJ2-3, with TRBD2 matching 8 bases. Per the germline V gene, CDR1 is MNHEY and CDR2 is SVGAGI. V lost 7 bases and J lost 5; bases outside the gene matches: 11. The CDR3 extends over 15 amino acids. For the CDR3, the DNA is TGTGCCAGCACGATTTCGGGAGGGCCTGGAGATACGCAGTATTTT. Amino acids: CASTISGGPGDTQYF.